These 5 T cell receptor beta chains share one sample of origin, sequenced in a study of blood T cells in healthy people across ages. Primers used in a second PCR of about 6 to 12 cycles were a sample-barcoded 5' primer and a J-beta primer mix. TCRdb recomputed calls from the 5' RACE reads with MiXCR, one row per CDR3 protein. The sample shows 1.5 million to 2 million distinct CDR3 sequences, about 50% of them seen only once. Sequenced sample: blood. The receptors shown here come from a woman aged 40 to 50 in good health.

This chain uses TRBV29-1 with TRBJ2-1; 14 positions agree with TRBD2. V shed 6 bases and J 4 bases; nucleotides not matched to a gene: 2. This CDR3 region has 14 residues. Germline CDR1 reads SQVTM; CDR2 reads ANQGSEA. Here the CDR3 reads CSVTSGGAYNEQFF. CDR3 DNA: TGCAGCGTGACTAGCGGGGGGGCTTACAATGAGCAGTTCTTC.

This clonotype turned up a few times. The J gene is TRBJ2-3, the V gene TRBV24-1, with D unresolved. The length of the CDR3 is 11 residues. V was clipped by 10 bases and J by 7 bases, with 11 bases between them. Per the germline V gene, CDR1 is KGHDR and CDR2 is SFDVKD. The DNA of the CDR3 is TGTGCCACAGCAAAGCTCTATACGCAGTATTTT. Protein product: CATAKLYTQYF.

This clonotype was seen at least ten times. The rearrangement uses TRBV4-2 and TRBJ2-7, with a weak D call TRBD1 (6 bases). CDR3 length: 14 amino acids. CDR1 and CDR2 (germline): LGHNA, YNFKEQ. Between the trimmed V and J ends, which lost 4 bases and 2 bases, there was a span of 12 bases. The CDR3 DNA sequence: TGTGCCAGCAGCCTCGGACAGCGTACCTACGAGCAGTACTTC. Translated, it gives CASSLGQRTYEQYF.

CDR3 protein: CSVPPGRPEETQYF. The CDR3 region has the DNA TGCAGCGTCCCGCCCGGGCGCCCCGAAGAGACCCAGTACTTC. This chain joins TRBV29-1 and TRBJ2-5, with no clear D. This CDR3 has 14 amino acids. Trimming stripped 6 bases from V and 3 bases from J, with 17 bases between. Per germline, CDR1 SQVTM and CDR2 ANQGSEA. Based on the CDR3 plus reference TRBV29-1 and TRBJ2-5, the full variable domain is SAVISQKPSRDICQRGTSLTIQCQVDSQVTMMFWYRQQPGQSLTLIATANQGSEATYESGFVIDKFPISRPNLTFSTLTVSNMSPEDSSIYLCSVPPGRPEETQYFGPGTRLLVL.

The chain couples TRBV20-1 to TRBJ2-3, with D tentatively TRBD2 (6 bases). Trimming removed 6 bases at V and 2 bases at J, with 21 bases between. Germline V gives CDR1 DFQATT, CDR2 SNEGSKA (reference sequence). This CDR3 contains 16 residues. CDR3 amino acids: CSAKNSAGRLTDTQYF. Here the CDR3 DNA reads TGCAGTGCAAAAAACTCTGCGGGGCGCCTCACAGATACGCAGTATTTT.